Listed here is a single T cell receptor (beta chain). It lacks a known antigen. No much larger clonotype is one base removed from it; base qualities were not supplied. The trial excluded patients who had a history of autoimmune disease or who were on systemic immunosuppression. Peripheral blood for TCR sequencing was drawn from every dose cohort at baseline, at cycle 4 day 1 and at cycle 7 day 1. Samples came from an open-label, multicenter, first-in-human phase I dose-escalation trial of ivuxolimab. Adults with locally advanced or metastatic head and neck squamous cell, hepatocellular, melanoma or renal cell carcinoma were enrolled in the trial. Before TCR sequencing, CD4+ T cells and CD8+ T cells from peripheral blood were sorted into separate populations. This sample is drawn from a study of OX40 agonist ivuxolimab in advanced cancers. With regard to the full study: The costimulatory receptor OX40 (CD134) was targeted by ivuxolimab, a fully human IgG2 agonistic monoclonal antibody. Intravenous ivuxolimab was administered to patients every 2 weeks at six dose levels: 0.01, 0.1, 0.3, 1.5, 3 and 10 mg/kg. Peripheral TCRbeta sequencing aimed to test whether ivuxolimab altered TCR sequence diversity and caused clonal T-cell expansion. The paper reports the monotherapy dose-escalation portion (N ≈ 50 patients) of the phase I ivuxolimab trial. A male proportion of almost 85% and a mean age of approximately 55 years, ranging from 23 to 79, were recorded for the dose-escalation cohort. Among the roughly 50 dose-escalation patients, some 19 had hepatocellular carcinoma, roughly 15 melanoma, 9 renal cell carcinoma and 9 head and neck cancer. Prior anti-PD-1, anti-PD-L1 or anti-CTLA-4 therapy was permitted, and less than 45% of dose-escalation patients had received checkpoint inhibitors. Partial responses occurred in three dose-escalation patients: two with cutaneous melanoma and one with hepatocellular carcinoma. What the research found in general, with its limitations: After ivuxolimab, CD8+ T cells had more expanded clones than CD4+ T cells on average. Low levels of normalized T-cell clonal expansion were also seen in some patients who did not respond. Clonal expansion of both CD4+ and CD8+ blood T cells was observed from baseline to week 6 at doses 0.1 to 3.0 mg/kg. Antigen specificity was not determined for the clonally expanded peripheral T cells. Partial responders in the 0.1-3.0 mg/kg groups had among the lowest normalized peripheral clonal expansion, especially among CD8+ T cells.

Genomic DNA was extracted from sorted cells for sequencing of the TCRbeta CDR3 region. TCRbeta CDR3 regions were sequenced using the immunoSEQ Assay. This is the immuneACCESS table as TCRdb keeps it, with only in-frame sequences that have V and J called. A part of the clones is gone; compared with another copy, unresolved V genes explain less than half, and the rest is unexplained. The sample yields approximately 82,000 clones; 89% were counted once. Of the sample, over 8% is held by the ten largest clones. V is pared back by 2 bases and J by 2 bases, with 3 bases lying between the germline termini. The CDR3 holds 12 amino acids from the cysteine to the phenylalanine. Only the CDR3 DNA stays, 36 bases, in frame from base 1. CDR1 SGHTA and CDR2 FQGNSA were looked up in the germline V gene.

The sequence was obtained from an adult with an advanced solid tumor such as melanoma, head and neck, liver or kidney cancer. The chain is encoded by TRBV7-2 joined to TRBJ1-1; too little of a D gene remains to name it. Sequenced material: CD4+ or CD8+ T cells sorted from blood, taken in a trial of the OX40 agonist ivuxolimab. The sequenced DNA: TGTGCCAGCAGCTTATACAACACTGAAGCTTTCTTT. Its product reads: CASSLYNTEAFF.